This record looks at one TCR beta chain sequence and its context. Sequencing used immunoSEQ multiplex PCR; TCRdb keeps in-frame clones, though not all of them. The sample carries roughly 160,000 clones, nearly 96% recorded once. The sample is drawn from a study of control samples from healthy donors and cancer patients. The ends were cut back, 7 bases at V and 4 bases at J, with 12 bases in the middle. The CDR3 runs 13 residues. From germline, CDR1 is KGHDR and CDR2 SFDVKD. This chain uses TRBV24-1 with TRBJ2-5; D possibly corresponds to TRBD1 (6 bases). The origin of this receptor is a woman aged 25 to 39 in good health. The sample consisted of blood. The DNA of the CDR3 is TGTGCCACCAGCACAGGGTTACGAGAGACCCAGTACTTC. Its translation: CATSTGLRETQYF.